This entry lists 9 T cell receptor beta chains sequenced from one sample in a study of blood T cells in healthy people across ages. It was with a sample-barcoded 5' primer and a J-beta primer mix that a second PCR of roughly 7 to 12 cycles was run. TCRdb called the 5' RACE reads again in MiXCR, with one record for every CDR3 protein. The sample holds about 400,000 distinct CDR3 sequences; 45% to 60% are singletons and the top ten take around 53%. Specimen: blood. These receptors were obtained from a man aged 60 to 69 in good health.

The chain is built from TRBV5-1 and TRBJ1-1, with D uncertain. V was trimmed by 7 bases and J by 1 base, leaving 11 bases between them. This CDR3 has 13 amino acids. The germline gives CDR1 SGHRS, CDR2 YFSETQ. CDR3 coding DNA: TGCGCCAGCGGCCGACGGGAGAACACTGAAGCTTTCTTT. This encodes CASGRRENTEAFF.

CDR3 sequence: CASSSREEQYF. The CDR3 region has the DNA TGTGCCAGCAGCTCCCGCGAGGAGCAGTACTTC. The chain links TRBV7-6 to TRBJ2-7; D not resolved. From germline, CDR1 is SGHVS and CDR2 FNYEAQ. CDR3 size: 11 residues. V was clipped by 4 bases and J by 7 bases, with 8 bases between them.

This clonotype was seen only a few times. V gene TRBV7-2 combines with J gene TRBJ2-5; 11 bases align to TRBD2. With 6 bases clipped from V and 5 bases from J, the junction kept 8 bases outside the gene matches. The CDR3 has 15 residues. Germline CDR1 reads SGHTA; CDR2 reads FQGNSA. The CDR3 protein is CASRPTSGSMETQYF. The CDR3 DNA is TGTGCCAGCAGGCCTACTAGCGGGAGTATGGAGACCCAGTACTTC.

V gene TRBV20-1 combines with J gene TRBJ2-1, with TRBD2 matching over 13 bases. CDR1 and CDR2 from the germline V gene are DFQATT and SNEGSKA (reference sequence). V shed 6 bases, J shed 9 bases, and the junction held 11 bases outside the gene matches. This CDR3 has 15 residues. The CDR3 spells CSATTPTSGRSEQFF. CDR3 in DNA: TGCAGTGCCACAACCCCGACTAGCGGGAGGAGTGAGCAGTTCTTC.

This clonotype occurred once. One end of the junction is discordant with germline, which a read error may explain. The chain has TRBV7-2 and TRBJ1-4, with D hard to call. CDR3 length equals 17 residues. The germline V gene has CDR1 SGHTA and CDR2 FQGNSA. CDR3 sequence (DNA): TGTGCCAGCAGCCCGAGGGTCCGAAGAGCAACTAATGGAAAACTGTTTTTT. Translating gives CASSPRVRRATNGKLFF.

The V call is TRBV19, the J call TRBJ2-5; 14 bases are shared with TRBD2. Unmatched junction bases numbered 10, after V lost 5 bases and J lost 5 bases. In germline, CDR1 is LNHDA, CDR2 SQIVND (reference sequence). The CDR3 has 17 residues. This CDR3 is CASSPRTSGRRTETQYF. CDR3 sequence (DNA): TGTGCCAGTAGTCCCCGGACTAGCGGGAGGCGCACGGAGACCCAGTACTTC.

This clonotype turned up a few times. This clone may be a read error of a much larger clone one base away. The V call is TRBV7-2, the J call TRBJ2-7; tentatively, D is TRBD1 or TRBD2 (6 bases each). Germline-derived CDR1 and CDR2 are SGHTA and FQGNSA. This CDR3 spans 15 amino acids. V lost 7 bases and J lost 7, with 23 bases in between. The CDR3 DNA follows: TGTGCCAGCACCCTTTATAGAGCCGGGGGCAATGAGCAGTACTTC. Translating it yields CASTLYRAGGNEQYF.

As concerns this clonotype: The junction departs from germline at one end; a sequencing error may be responsible. The chain combines TRBV7-2 with TRBJ2-4, with D possibly TRBD2 on 5 matching bases. TRBJ2-7 explains the end of the DNA better; the J call may be wrong. CDR3 length equals 12 residues. Germline V gives CDR1 SGHTA, CDR2 FQGNSA. CDR3 coding DNA: TGTGCCAGCAGCCTAGCCCCTAACGAGCAGTACTTC. It yields the protein CASSLAPNEQYF.

V gene TRBV7-2 combines with J gene TRBJ1-1; D might be TRBD1 (5 bases). The CDR3 is made up of 13 amino acids. The V end was cut by 5 bases, the J end by 8 bases, with 15 bases between. Germline CDR1 reads SGHTA; CDR2 reads FQGNSA. This chain's CDR3 is CASSAPGAPEAFF. CDR3 bases: TGTGCCAGCAGCGCACCCGGGGCACCAGAAGCTTTCTTT.